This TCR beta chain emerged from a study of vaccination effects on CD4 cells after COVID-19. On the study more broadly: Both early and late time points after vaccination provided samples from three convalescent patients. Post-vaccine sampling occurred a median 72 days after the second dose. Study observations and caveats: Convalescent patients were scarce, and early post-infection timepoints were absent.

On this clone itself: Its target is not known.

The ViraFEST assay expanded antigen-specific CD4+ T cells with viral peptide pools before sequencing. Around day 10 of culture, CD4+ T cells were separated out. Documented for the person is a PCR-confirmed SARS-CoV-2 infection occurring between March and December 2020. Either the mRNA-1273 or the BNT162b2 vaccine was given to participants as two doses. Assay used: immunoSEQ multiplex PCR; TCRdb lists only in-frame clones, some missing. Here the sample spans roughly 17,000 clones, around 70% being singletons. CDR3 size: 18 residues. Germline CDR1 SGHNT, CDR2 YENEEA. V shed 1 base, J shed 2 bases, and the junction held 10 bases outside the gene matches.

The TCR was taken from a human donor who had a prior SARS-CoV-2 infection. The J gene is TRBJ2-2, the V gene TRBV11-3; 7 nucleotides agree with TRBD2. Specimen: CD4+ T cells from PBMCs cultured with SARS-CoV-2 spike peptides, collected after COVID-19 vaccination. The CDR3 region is CASSLARSGGSNTGELFF. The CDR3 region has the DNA TGTGCCAGCAGCTTAGCGAGGTCGGGCGGGAGTAACACCGGGGAGCTGTTTTTT.